This T cell receptor (beta chain) came from a study of tumor and adjacent non-tumor tissue in lung cancer. Study-level findings and limits: Significantly higher TCR diversity was found in tumor than normal lung. Tumor repertoires had a smaller top 100 clone share than normal lung.

The CDR3 consists of 13 residues. The V gene's germline CDR1 is DFQATT and CDR2 SNEGSKA (reference sequence). The template was RNA from unsorted bulk tissue. Turning to this clonotype: The target antigen is unknown. Its ends do not fully match the called genes, so a read error is possible.

Three rounds of nested PCR, following a modified ARM-PCR protocol, produced the TCRbeta library. Each CDR3 protein is one row after TCRdb ran MiXCR on the multiplex PCR reads. Among some 200,000 distinct CDR3 sequences listed, 71% were seen once. This TCR derives from a man in his fifties or sixties with non-small cell lung cancer. The sequenced material came from lung tumor tissue. The V and J genes are TRBV20-1 and TRBJ1-5; D is unclear. The CDR3 spells CSARGVDNQPQHF. The CDR3 coding sequence is TGCAGTGCCAGAGGAGTGGACAATCAGCCCCAGCATTTT.